The 9 T cell receptor beta chains below come from one sample, sequenced in a study of cytomegalovirus exposure and HLA in healthy donors. Amplification used 60 Vbeta primers and 13 Jbeta primers. Assay used: immunoSEQ multiplex PCR; TCRdb lists only in-frame clones, some missing. The sample shows roughly 200,000 clones, roughly 80% of them seen only once. The specimen was PBMCs. These receptors were collected from a middle-aged man in good health and CMV-seronegative.

This clone was found a few times. V is TRBV7-3 and J is TRBJ2-2; D not certain. The CDR3 spans 15 residues. Trimming pared 4 bases from V and 5 bases from J, leaving 14 bases between. Germline lookup yields CDR1 SGHTA and CDR2 FQGTGA. The CDR3 sequence: CASSSQRGGTGELFF. Here the CDR3 DNA reads TGTGCCAGCAGCTCCCAACGAGGCGGTACCGGGGAGCTGTTTTTT.

For the CDR3, the DNA is TGCGCCAGCAGCTTAGTGACAGGGGACTATGGCTACACCTTC. The encoded protein is CASSLVTGDYGYTF. J is TRBJ1-2 and V is TRBV5-1, with 8 nucleotides matching TRBD1. This CDR3 contains 14 residues. V lost 2 bases, J lost 3 bases, and 3 bases stayed unmatched. Per the germline V gene, CDR1 is SGHRS and CDR2 is YFSETQ.

The chain is built from TRBV19 and TRBJ2-1; TRBD2 matches at 7 bases. After removal of 4 bases from V and 8 bases from J, the junction contained 5 bases not matched to a gene. CDR1 and CDR2 from the germline V gene are LNHDA and SQIVND (reference sequence). The CDR3 is 13 residues long. CDR3 loop: CASSTGGGDEQFF. The CDR3 DNA reads as TGTGCCAGTAGTACGGGAGGAGGAGATGAGCAGTTCTTC.

The chain employs TRBV19 and TRBJ1-5, with TRBD1 matching over 7 bases. From germline, CDR1 is LNHDA and CDR2 SQIVND (reference sequence). V gave up 6 bases and J gave up 1 base; unmatched junction bases: 9. The CDR3 spans 16 residues. In nucleotides, the CDR3 is TGTGCCAGTAGAGGGACAGCGACGATGAGCAATCAGCCCCAGCATTTT. Translated, it gives CASRGTATMSNQPQHF.

J is TRBJ2-7 and V is TRBV29-1; the match to TRBD2 covers 12 bases. The CDR3 sequence is 14 residues long. Trimming removed 7 bases from V and 0 bases from J; junction bases left unmatched: 4. Looked up from germline, CDR1 is SQVTM and CDR2 is ANQGSEA. This chain's CDR3 is CSALLAGGSYEQYF. CDR3 nucleotides: TGCAGCGCTTTACTAGCGGGGGGCTCCTACGAGCAGTACTTC.

The V and J genes are TRBV5-1 and TRBJ2-1; D is possibly TRBD1 (5 bases). This CDR3 has 14 amino acids. The germline V and J ends were trimmed by 0 bases and 9 bases, with 13 bases remaining between them. The germline V gene encodes CDR1 SGHRS and CDR2 YFSETQ. The CDR3 bases are TGCGCCAGCAGCTTGGGGGGCAGGGCGATTGAGCAGTTCTTC. Translated: CASSLGGRAIEQFF.

This rearrangement joins TRBV27 to TRBJ1-2, with D uncertain. CDR3 size: 14 residues. In germline, CDR1 is MNHEY, CDR2 SMNVEV (reference sequence). The V end lost 8 bases, the J end lost 8 bases, and 21 bases lay between the germline ends. Written as DNA, the CDR3 is TGTGCCAGCTCCACCACCTTACGTGGCGGAGGCTACACCTTC. Amino acid sequence: CASSTTLRGGGYTF.

The gene calls are TRBV6-1 and TRBJ2-7; possibly TRBD1 for D (5 bases). Trimming stripped 2 bases from V and 6 bases from J, with 17 bases between. Germline lookup yields CDR1 MNHNS and CDR2 SASEGT. This CDR3 is 15 amino acids long. This CDR3 is CASSELGERLLEQYF. As DNA, the CDR3 is TGTGCCAGCAGTGAATTAGGGGAAAGGTTACTCGAGCAGTACTTC.

J is TRBJ1-4 and V is TRBV7-2, with D hard to call. Trimming took 4 bases from V and 0 from J, leaving 6 bases between them. There are 14 residues in the CDR3. The germline gives CDR1 SGHTA, CDR2 FQGNSA. The CDR3 is CASSSRATNEKLFF. CDR3 nucleotide sequence: TGTGCCAGCAGCTCCCGGGCAACTAATGAAAAACTGTTTTTT.